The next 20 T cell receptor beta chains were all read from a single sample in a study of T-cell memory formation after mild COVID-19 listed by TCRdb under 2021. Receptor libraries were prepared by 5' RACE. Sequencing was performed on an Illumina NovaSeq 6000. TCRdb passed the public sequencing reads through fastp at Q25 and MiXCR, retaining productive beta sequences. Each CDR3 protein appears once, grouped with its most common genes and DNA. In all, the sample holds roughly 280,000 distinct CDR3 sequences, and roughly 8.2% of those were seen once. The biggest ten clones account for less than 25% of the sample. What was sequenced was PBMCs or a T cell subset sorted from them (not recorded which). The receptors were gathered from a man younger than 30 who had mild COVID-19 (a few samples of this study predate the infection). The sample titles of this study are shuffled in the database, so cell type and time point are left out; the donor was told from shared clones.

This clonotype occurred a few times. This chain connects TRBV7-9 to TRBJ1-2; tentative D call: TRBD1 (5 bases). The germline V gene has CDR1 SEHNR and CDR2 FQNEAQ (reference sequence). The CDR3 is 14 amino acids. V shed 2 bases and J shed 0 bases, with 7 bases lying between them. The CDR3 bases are TGTGCCAGCAGCTTACAGGGTACTAACTATGGCTACACCTTC. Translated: CASSLQGTNYGYTF.

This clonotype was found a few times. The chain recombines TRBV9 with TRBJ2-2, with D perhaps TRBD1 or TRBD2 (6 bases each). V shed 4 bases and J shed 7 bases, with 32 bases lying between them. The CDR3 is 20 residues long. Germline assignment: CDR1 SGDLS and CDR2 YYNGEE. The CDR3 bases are TGTGCCAGCAGCTCCTCCGGGGCAGGGACTGCCTCAGGGGCGATCGGGGAGCTGTTTTTT. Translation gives CASSSSGAGTASGAIGELFF.

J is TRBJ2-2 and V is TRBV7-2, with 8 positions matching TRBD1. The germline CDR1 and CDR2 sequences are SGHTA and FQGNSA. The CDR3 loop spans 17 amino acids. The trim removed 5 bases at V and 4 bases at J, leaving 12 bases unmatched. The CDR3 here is CASSGFGQGVITGELFF. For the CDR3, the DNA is TGTGCCAGCAGCGGATTCGGACAGGGAGTGATCACCGGGGAGCTGTTTTTT.

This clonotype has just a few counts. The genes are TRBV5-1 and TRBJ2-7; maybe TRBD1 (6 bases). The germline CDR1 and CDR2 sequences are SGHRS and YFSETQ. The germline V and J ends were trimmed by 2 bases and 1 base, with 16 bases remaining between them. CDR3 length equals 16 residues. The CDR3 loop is CASSLGQQGYSYEQYF. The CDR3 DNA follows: TGCGCCAGCAGCTTAGGGCAACAGGGATATTCCTACGAGCAGTACTTC. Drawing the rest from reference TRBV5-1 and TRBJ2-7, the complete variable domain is KAGVTQTPRYLIKTRGQQVTLSCSPISGHRSVSWYQQTPGQGLQFLFEYFSETQRNKGNFPGRFSGRQFSNSRSEMNVSTLELGDSALYLCASSLGQQGYSYEQYFGPGTRLTVT.

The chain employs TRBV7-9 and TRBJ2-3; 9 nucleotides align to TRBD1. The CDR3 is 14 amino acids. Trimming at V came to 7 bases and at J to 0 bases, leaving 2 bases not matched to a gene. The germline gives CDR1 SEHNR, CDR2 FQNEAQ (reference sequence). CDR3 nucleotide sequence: TGTGCCAGCACCGGACAGGGGAGCACAGATACGCAGTATTTT. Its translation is CASTGQGSTDTQYF.

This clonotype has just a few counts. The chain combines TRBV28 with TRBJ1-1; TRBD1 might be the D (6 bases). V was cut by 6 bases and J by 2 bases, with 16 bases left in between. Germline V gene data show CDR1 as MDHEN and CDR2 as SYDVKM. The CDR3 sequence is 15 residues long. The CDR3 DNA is TGTGCCAGCAGCGTGGGGGGGGCGTTCAACACTGAAGCTTTCTTT. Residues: CASSVGGAFNTEAFF. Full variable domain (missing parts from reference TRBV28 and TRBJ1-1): DVKVTQSSRYLVKRTGEKVFLECVQDMDHENMFWYRQDPGLGLRLIYFSYDVKMKEKGDIPEGYSVSREKKERFSLILESASTNQTSMYLCASSVGGAFNTEAFFGQGTRLTVV.

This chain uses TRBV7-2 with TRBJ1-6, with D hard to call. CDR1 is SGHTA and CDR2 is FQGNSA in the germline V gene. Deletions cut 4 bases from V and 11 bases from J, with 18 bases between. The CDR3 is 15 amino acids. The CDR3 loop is CASSSRRTDYTPLHF. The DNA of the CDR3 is TGTGCCAGCAGCTCCCGCCGCACGGACTATACACCCCTCCACTTT.

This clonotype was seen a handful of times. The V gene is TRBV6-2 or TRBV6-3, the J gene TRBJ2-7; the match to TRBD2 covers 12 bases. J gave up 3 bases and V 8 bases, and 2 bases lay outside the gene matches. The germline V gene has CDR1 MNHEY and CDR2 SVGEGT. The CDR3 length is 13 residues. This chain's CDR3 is CASLLAGGYEQYF. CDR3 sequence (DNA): TGTGCCAGCCTACTAGCGGGGGGCTACGAGCAGTACTTC.

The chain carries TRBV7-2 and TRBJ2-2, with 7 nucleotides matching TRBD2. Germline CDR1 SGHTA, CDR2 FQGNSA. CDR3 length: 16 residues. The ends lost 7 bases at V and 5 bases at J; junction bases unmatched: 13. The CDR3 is CASTPPGDYVTGELFF. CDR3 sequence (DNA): TGTGCCAGCACCCCGCCGGGGGACTACGTAACCGGGGAGCTGTTTTTT.

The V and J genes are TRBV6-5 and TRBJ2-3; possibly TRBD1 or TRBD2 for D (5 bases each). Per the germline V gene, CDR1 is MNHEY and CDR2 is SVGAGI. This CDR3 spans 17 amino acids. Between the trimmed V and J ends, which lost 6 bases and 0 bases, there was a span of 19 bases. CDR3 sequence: CASSLTAGTLSTDTQYF. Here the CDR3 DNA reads TGTGCCAGCAGCCTTACCGCCGGGACCCTTAGCACAGATACGCAGTATTTT.

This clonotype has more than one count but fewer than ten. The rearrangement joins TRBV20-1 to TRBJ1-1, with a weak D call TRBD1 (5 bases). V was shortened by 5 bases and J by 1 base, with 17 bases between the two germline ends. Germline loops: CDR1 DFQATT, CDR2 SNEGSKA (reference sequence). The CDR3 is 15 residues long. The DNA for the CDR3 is TGCAGTGCTCCAACGGCGGACACCGGGAACACTGAAGCTTTCTTT. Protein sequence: CSAPTADTGNTEAFF.

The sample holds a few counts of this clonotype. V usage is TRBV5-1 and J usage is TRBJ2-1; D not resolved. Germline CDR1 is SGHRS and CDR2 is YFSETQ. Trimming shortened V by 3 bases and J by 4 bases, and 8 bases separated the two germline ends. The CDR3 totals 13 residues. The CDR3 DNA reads TGCGCCAGCAGCTCCGAGCTTTACAATGAGCAGTTCTTC. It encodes CASSSELYNEQFF.

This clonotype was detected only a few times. CDR3 nucleotide sequence: TGTGCCAGTAGTATAGGGGGACATTCCGGGGAGCTGTTTTTT. Translated: CASSIGGHSGELFF. The chain joins TRBV19 to TRBJ2-2, with D perhaps TRBD1 (6 bases). Trimming left V 1 base short and J 6 bases short, with 9 bases between. Per the germline V gene, CDR1 is LNHDA and CDR2 is SQIVND (reference sequence). The CDR3 is 14 residues long.

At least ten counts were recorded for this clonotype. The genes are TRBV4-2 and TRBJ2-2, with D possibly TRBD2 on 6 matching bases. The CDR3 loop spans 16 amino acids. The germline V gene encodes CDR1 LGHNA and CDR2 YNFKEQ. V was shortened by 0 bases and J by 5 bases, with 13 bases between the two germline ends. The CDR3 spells CASSQDWDSLTGELFF. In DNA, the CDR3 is TGTGCCAGCAGCCAAGATTGGGACTCCCTGACCGGGGAGCTGTTTTTT.

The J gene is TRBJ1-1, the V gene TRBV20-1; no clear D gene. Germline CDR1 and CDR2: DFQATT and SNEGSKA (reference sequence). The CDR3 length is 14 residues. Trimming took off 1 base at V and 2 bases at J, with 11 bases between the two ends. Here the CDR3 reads CSARGEGRNTEAFF. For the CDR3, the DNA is TGCAGTGCTAGAGGGGAAGGGCGTAACACTGAAGCTTTCTTT.

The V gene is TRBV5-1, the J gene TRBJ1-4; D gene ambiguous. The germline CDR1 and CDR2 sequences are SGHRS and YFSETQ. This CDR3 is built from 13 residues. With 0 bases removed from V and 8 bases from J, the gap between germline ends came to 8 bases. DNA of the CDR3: TGCGCCAGCAGCTTGGGGGCCGCGGAAAAACTGTTTTTT. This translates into CASSLGAAEKLFF.

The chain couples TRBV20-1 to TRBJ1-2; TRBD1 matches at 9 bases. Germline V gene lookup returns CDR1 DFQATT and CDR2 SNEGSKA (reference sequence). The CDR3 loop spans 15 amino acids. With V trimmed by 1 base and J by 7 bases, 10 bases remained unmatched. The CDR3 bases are TGCAGTGCTAGAGTGGACAGGGGAAGGAATGGTGGCTACACCTTC. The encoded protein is CSARVDRGRNGGYTF.

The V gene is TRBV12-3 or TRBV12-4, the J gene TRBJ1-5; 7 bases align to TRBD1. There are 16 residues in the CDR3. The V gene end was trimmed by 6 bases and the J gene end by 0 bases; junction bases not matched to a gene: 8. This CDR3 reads CASSRQGPYSNQPQHF. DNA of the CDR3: TGTGCCAGCAGCCGACAGGGACCGTATAGCAATCAGCCCCAGCATTTT.

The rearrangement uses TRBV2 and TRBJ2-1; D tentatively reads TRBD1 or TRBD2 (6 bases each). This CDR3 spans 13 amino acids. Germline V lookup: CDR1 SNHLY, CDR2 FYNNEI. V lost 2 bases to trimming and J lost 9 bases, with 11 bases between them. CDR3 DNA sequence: TGTGCCAGCAGTGAATTAGGGGGAGGTGAGCAGTTCTTC. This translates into CASSELGGGEQFF.

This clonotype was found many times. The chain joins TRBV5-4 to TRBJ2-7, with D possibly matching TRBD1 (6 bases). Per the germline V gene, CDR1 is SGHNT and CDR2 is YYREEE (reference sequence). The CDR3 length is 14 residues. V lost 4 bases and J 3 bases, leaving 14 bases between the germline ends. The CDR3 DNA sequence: TGTGCCAGCAGCCTGGGCCTACAGGGCTACGAGCAGTACTTC. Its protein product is CASSLGLQGYEQYF.